The clone carrying this T cell receptor (beta chain) was seen at least ten times. The library was built from roughly 400 ng RNA with molecular barcoded adaptors for alpha/delta and beta/gamma chains. One entry per CDR3 protein results from TCRdb running MiXCR on the reads. The sample has 48,000 or so distinct CDR3 sequences; 15% to 20% are singletons. The record originates from a study of read filtering for tumor transcriptome and immune sequencing. Study at large: TCR-mapped reads were about 3.5 to 10.27 million with IR-seq versus about 85 to 1,300 with RNA-seq.

Germline V gene sequence: CDR1 ENHRY, CDR2 SYGVKD. Trimming removed 2 bases from V and 7 bases from J; junction bases left unmatched: 9. The CDR3 length is 16 residues. The clonotype was recovered from a donor at least 40 years old with multiple myeloma. The chain joins TRBV10-3 to TRBJ2-1; 9 nucleotides align to TRBD2. Sequenced material: a population of CD138-negative cells sorted from bone marrow. The CDR3 is CAISEPRLAAQNEQFF. The CDR3 bases are TGTGCCATCAGTGAGCCACGACTAGCGGCCCAGAATGAGCAGTTCTTC.